The clone carrying this TCR beta chain came up many times. Combining a sample-barcoded 5' primer with a J-beta primer mix, a second PCR ran for 7 to 11 cycles. TCRdb called the 5' RACE reads again in MiXCR, with one record for every CDR3 protein. The data contain roughly 1,700,000 distinct CDR3 sequences, 28% of them singletons. The data were obtained in a study of blood T cells in healthy people across ages. Looked up from germline, CDR1 is MNHEY and CDR2 is SMNVEV (reference sequence). Trimming took 1 base from V and 6 from J, leaving 13 bases between them. CDR3 length: 15 residues. The sample was blood. This clonotype was sampled from a woman under 40 in good health. The V call is TRBV27, the J call TRBJ2-4, with D perhaps TRBD1 (5 bases). CDR3 bases: TGTGCCAGCAGTTTATTCCAGGGTCAGGGAAACATTCAGTACTTC. Protein sequence: CASSLFQGQGNIQYF.